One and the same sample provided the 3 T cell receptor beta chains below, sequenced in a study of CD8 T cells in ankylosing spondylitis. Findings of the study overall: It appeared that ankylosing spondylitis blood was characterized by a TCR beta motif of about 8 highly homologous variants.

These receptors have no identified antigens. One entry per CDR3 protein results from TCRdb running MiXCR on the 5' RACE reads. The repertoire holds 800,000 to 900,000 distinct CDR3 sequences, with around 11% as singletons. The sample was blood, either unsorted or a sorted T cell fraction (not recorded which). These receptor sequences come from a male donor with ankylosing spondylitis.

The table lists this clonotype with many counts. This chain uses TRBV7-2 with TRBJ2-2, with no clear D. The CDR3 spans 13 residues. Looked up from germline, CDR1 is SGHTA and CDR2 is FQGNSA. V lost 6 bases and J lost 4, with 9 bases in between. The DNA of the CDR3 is TGTGCCAGCAGTTATAGCAGCACCGGGGAGCTGTTTTTT. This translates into CASSYSSTGELFF.

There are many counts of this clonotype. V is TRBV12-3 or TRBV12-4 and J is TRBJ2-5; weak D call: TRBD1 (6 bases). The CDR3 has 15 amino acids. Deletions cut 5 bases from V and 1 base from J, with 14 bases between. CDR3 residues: CASSGGQLVQETQYF. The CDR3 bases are TGTGCCAGCAGTGGCGGACAGCTCGTCCAAGAGACCCAGTACTTC.

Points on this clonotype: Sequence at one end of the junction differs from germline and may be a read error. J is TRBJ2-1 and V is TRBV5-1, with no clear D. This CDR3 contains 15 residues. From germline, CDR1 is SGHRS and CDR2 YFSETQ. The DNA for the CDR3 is TGCGCCAGCAGCTTGGCTTTCTATCCCTACAATGAGCAGTCCTTC. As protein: CASSLAFYPYNEQSF.